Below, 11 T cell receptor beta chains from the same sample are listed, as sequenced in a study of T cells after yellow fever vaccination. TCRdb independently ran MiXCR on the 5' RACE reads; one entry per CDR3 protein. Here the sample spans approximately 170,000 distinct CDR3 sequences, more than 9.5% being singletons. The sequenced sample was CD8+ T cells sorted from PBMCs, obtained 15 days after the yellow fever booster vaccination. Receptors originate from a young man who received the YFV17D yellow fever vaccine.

CDR3 residues: CASSPYPPGLAGGSYNEQFF. For the CDR3, the DNA is TGTGCCAGCAGCCCCTACCCTCCGGGACTAGCGGGGGGGAGCTACAATGAGCAGTTCTTC. This chain connects TRBV4-2 to TRBJ2-1; 16 bases fit TRBD2. The germline V gene has CDR1 LGHNA and CDR2 YNFKEQ. V was clipped by 4 bases and J by 3 bases; unmatched bases: 12. The CDR3 is 20 residues long.

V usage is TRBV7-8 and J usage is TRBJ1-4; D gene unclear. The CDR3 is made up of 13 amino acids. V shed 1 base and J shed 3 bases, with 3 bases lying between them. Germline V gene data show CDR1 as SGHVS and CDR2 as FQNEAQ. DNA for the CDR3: TGTGCCAGCAGCTTAGACCCTAATGAAAAACTGTTTTTT. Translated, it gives CASSLDPNEKLFF.

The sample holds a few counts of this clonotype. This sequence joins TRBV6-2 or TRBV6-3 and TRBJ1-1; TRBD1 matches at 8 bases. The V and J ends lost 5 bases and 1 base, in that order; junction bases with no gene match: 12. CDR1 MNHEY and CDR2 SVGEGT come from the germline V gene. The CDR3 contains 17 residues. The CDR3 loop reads CASSSLNYRGKNTEAFF. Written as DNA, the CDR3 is TGTGCCAGCAGTAGCCTCAACTACAGGGGGAAGAACACTGAAGCTTTCTTT.

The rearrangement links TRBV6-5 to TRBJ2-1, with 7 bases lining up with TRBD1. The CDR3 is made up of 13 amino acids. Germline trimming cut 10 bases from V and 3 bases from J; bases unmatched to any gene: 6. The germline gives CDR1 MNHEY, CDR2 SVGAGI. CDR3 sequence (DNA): TGTGCCACCACGACAGGGTTCTACAATGAGCAGTTCTTC. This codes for CATTTGFYNEQFF.

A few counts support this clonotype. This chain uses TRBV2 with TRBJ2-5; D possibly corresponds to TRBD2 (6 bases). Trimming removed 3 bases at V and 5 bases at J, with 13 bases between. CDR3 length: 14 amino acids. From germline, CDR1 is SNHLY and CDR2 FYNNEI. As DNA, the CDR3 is TGTGCCAGCAGTGAGGCCGGGACTTGGGAGACCCAGTACTTC. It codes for CASSEAGTWETQYF.

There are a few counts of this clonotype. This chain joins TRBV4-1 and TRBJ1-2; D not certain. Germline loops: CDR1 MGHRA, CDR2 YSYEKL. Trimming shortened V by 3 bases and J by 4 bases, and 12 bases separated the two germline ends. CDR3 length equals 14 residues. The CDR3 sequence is CASSQLATGYGYTF. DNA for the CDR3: TGCGCCAGCAGCCAGCTGGCGACGGGCTATGGCTACACCTTC.

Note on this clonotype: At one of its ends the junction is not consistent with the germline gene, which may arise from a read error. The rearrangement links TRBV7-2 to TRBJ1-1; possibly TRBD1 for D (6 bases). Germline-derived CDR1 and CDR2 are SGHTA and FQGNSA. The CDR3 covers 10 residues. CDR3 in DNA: TGTGCCAGCAGCTTAGCGGACAGTCCCTTT. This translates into CASSLADSPF.

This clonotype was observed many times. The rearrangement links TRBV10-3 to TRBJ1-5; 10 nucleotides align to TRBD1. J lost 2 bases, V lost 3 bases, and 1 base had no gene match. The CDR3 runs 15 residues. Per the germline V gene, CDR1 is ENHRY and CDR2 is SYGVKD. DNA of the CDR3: TGTGCCATCAGTGATGGACAGGGGGGCAATCAGCCCCAGCATTTT. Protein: CAISDGQGGNQPQHF.

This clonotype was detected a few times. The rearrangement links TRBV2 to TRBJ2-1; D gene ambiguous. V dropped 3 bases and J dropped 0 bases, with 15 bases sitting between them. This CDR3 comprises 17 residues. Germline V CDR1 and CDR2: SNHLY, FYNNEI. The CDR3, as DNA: TGTGCCAGCAGTGACCAACCAATACAGAGCTCCTACAATGAGCAGTTCTTC. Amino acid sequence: CASSDQPIQSSYNEQFF.

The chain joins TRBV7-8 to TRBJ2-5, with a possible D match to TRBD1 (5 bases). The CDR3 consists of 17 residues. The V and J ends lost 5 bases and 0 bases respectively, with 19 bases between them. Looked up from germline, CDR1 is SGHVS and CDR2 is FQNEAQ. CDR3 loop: CASSAWVPGKYQETQYF. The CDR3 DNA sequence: TGTGCCAGCAGCGCGTGGGTTCCAGGGAAGTACCAAGAGACCCAGTACTTC.

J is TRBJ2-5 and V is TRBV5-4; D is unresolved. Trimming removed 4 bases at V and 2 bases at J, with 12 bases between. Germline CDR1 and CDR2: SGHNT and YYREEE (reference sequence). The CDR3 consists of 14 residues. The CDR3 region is CASSIKGTQETQYF. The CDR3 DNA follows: TGTGCCAGCAGCATTAAAGGTACACAAGAGACCCAGTACTTC.